One and the same sample provided the 20 T cell receptor beta chains below, sequenced in a study of T cells in tuberculosis. Described time point: new active TB diagnosis, blood taken before or within 7 days of starting treatment. Profiled with immunoSEQ multiplex PCR; TCRdb holds only in-frame clones, not every one. The data hold about 34,000 clones, with roughly 93% observed a single time. The source was PBMCs, collected at tuberculosis diagnosis. These receptors were obtained from an adult with tuberculosis.

J is TRBJ2-1 and V is TRBV4-2; 15 bases align to TRBD2. The germline CDR1 and CDR2 sequences are LGHNA and YNFKEQ. The junction had 2 bases not matched to a gene; V was cut back by 4 bases and J by 10 bases. The CDR3 is 14 amino acids. This CDR3 reads CASSRGTSGGEQFF. DNA of the CDR3: TGTGCCAGCAGCCGAGGGACTAGCGGGGGGGAGCAGTTCTTC.

This clone was picked up one time. This chain connects TRBV30 to TRBJ1-6, with unresolved D. Germline CDR1 and CDR2: GTSNPN and SVGIG (reference sequence). This CDR3 comprises 15 residues. V was clipped by 0 bases and J by 7 bases, with 13 bases between them. The CDR3 loop is CAWSVAGLYNSPLHF. CDR3 DNA: TGTGCCTGGAGTGTAGCCGGTCTGTACAATTCACCCCTCCACTTT.

In nucleotides, the CDR3 is TGCGCCAGCGGGACTAGCGGGGGAACCTACGAGCAGTACTTC. This sequence encodes CASGTSGGTYEQYF. The chain combines TRBV10-2 with TRBJ2-7, with 14 bases matching TRBD2. Losses at the gene ends were 8 bases for V and 2 bases for J; bases not matched to a gene: 2. This CDR3 is 14 amino acids long. Per the germline V gene, CDR1 is WSHSY and CDR2 is SAAADI.

The table lists this clone with a few counts. The J gene is TRBJ2-6, the V gene TRBV10-3, with 8 bases that match TRBD1. V lost 11 bases to trimming and J lost 4 bases; unmatched junction nucleotides: 10. CDR1 and CDR2 (germline): ENHRY, SYGVKD. The length of the CDR3 is 15 residues. As DNA, the CDR3 is TGTGCCGCCAGGACAGGGTCAAGCGGGGCCAACGTCCTGACTTTC. This encodes CAARTGSSGANVLTF.

CDR3 sequence reads: CATSGRPGTGGWNGYGYTF. The CDR3 bases are TGTGCCACCAGCGGGCGGCCCGGGACAGGCGGCTGGAATGGGTATGGCTACACCTTC. The chain carries TRBV15 and TRBJ1-2; 8 bases map to TRBD1. The CDR3 is 19 amino acids. From germline, CDR1 is LNHNV and CDR2 YYDKDF (reference sequence). The trim removed 5 bases at V and 5 bases at J, leaving 22 bases unmatched. Complete variable domain (other parts from reference TRBV15 and TRBJ1-2): DAMVIQNPRYQVTQFGKPVTLSCSQTLNHNVMYWYQQKSSQAPKLLFHYYDKDFNNEADTPDNFQSRRPNTSFCFLDIRSPGLGDTAMYLCATSGRPGTGGWNGYGYTFGSGTRLTVV.

This chain connects TRBV11-3 to TRBJ1-1, with no clear D. The germline V gene has CDR1 SGHNT and CDR2 YENEEA. V dropped 4 bases and J dropped 7 bases, with 10 bases sitting between them. CDR3 length: 12 amino acids. CDR3 nucleotide sequence: TGTGCCAGCAGCTGGGCCGGTGGTGAAGCTTTCTTT. Amino acids: CASSWAGGEAFF.

The chain couples TRBV2 to TRBJ2-7, with 7 positions matching TRBD2. CDR1 and CDR2 (germline): SNHLY, FYNNEI. The trim removed 8 bases at V and 1 base at J, leaving 17 bases unmatched. There are 17 residues in the CDR3. The CDR3 region has the DNA TGTGCCAGCCGAGACCGGGATCGCAGTAGCGGGTCCTACGAGCAGTACTTC. Residues: CASRDRDRSSGSYEQYF. Complete variable domain (other parts from reference TRBV2 and TRBJ2-7): EPEVTQTPSHQVTQMGQEVILRCVPISNHLYFYWYRQILGQKVEFLVSFYNNEISEKSEIFDDQFSVERPDGSNFTLKIRSTKLEDSAMYFCASRDRDRSSGSYEQYFGPGTRLTVT.

This sequence joins TRBV28 and TRBJ1-2; D remains ambiguous. The CDR3 has 16 residues. The V end lost 2 bases, the J end lost 2 bases, and 15 bases lay between the germline ends. CDR1 and CDR2 from the germline V gene are MDHEN and SYDVKM. Here the CDR3 reads CASSLDQPPGNYGYTF. The CDR3 DNA is TGTGCCAGCAGTTTAGATCAACCCCCGGGGAACTATGGCTACACCTTC.

The genes are TRBV27 and TRBJ1-3, with TRBD1 matching over 9 bases. Trimming removed 5 bases from V and 4 bases from J; junction bases left unmatched: 6. The length of the CDR3 is 15 residues. CDR1 MNHEY and CDR2 SMNVEV come from the germline V gene (reference sequence). CDR3 in amino acids: CASSPGTGSGNTIYF. In DNA form, the CDR3 reads TGTGCCAGCAGTCCCGGGACAGGGTCAGGAAACACCATATATTTT.

The chain has TRBV27 and TRBJ2-5; 7 positions agree with TRBD2. Germline CDR1 MNHEY, CDR2 SMNVEV (reference sequence). Trimming took 7 bases from V and 1 from J; bases not matched to a gene: 6. This CDR3 is built from 14 residues. The CDR3 is CASNRRGTQETQYF. The CDR3 coding sequence is TGTGCCAGCAATCGGCGGGGGACCCAAGAGACCCAGTACTTC.

This sequence joins TRBV5-4 and TRBJ1-1; perhaps TRBD1 as D (5 bases). The CDR3 extends over 15 amino acids. Germline CDR1 is SGHNT and CDR2 is YYREEE (reference sequence). Trimming shortened V by 1 base and J by 1 base, and 11 bases separated the two germline ends. This chain's CDR3 is CASSLYRTQNTEAFF. CDR3 sequence (DNA): TGTGCCAGCAGCTTGTATAGGACACAGAACACTGAAGCTTTCTTT.

The chain recombines TRBV5-6 with TRBJ1-1, with 9 bases aligning to TRBD1. V shed 3 bases, J shed 4 bases, and the junction held 7 bases outside the gene matches. There are 15 residues in the CDR3. The germline CDR1 and CDR2 sequences are SGHDT and YYEEEE. CDR3 residues: CASSSWGQGGTEAFF. The CDR3, as DNA: TGTGCCAGCAGCTCCTGGGGACAGGGAGGCACTGAAGCTTTCTTT. Drawing the rest from reference TRBV5-6 and TRBJ1-1, the complete variable domain is DAGVTQSPTHLIKTRGQQVTLRCSPKSGHDTVSWYQQALGQGPQFIFQYYEEEERQRGNFPDRFSGHQFPNYSSELNVNALLLGDSALYLCASSSWGQGGTEAFFGQGTRLTVV.

The rearrangement joins TRBV27 to TRBJ1-5; D remains unclear. CDR3 length: 12 amino acids. CDR1 and CDR2 from the germline V gene are MNHEY and SMNVEV (reference sequence). The germline V and J ends were trimmed by 4 bases and 3 bases, with 4 bases remaining between them. In DNA, the CDR3 is TGTGCCAGCAGTTCCTACAATCAGCCCCAGCATTTT. It specifies CASSSYNQPQHF.

The V and J genes are TRBV4-1 and TRBJ2-7, with 7 bases matching TRBD2. CDR3 length: 16 residues. Germline values: CDR1 MGHRA, CDR2 YSYEKL. V lost 0 bases to trimming and J lost 4 bases; unmatched junction nucleotides: 9. For the CDR3, the DNA is TGCGCCAGCAGCCAAGAGGGGGGGGTTGGATATTACGAGCAGTACTTC. It codes for CASSQEGGVGYYEQYF.

The V call is TRBV6-6, the J call TRBJ1-5; D gene uncertain. Deletions cut 0 bases from V and 10 bases from J, with 13 bases between. There are 14 residues in the CDR3. Looked up from germline, CDR1 is MNHNY and CDR2 is SVGAGI (reference sequence). The CDR3 region is CASSYSIGESPQHF. CDR3 coding DNA: TGTGCCAGCAGTTACTCCATCGGGGAGTCCCCCCAGCATTTT.

This chain connects TRBV10-3 to TRBJ2-7; D is perhaps TRBD1 (6 bases). The CDR3 extends over 13 amino acids. Trimming left V 4 bases short and J 6 bases short, with 13 bases between. The V gene's germline CDR1 is ENHRY and CDR2 SYGVKD. CDR3 region: CAISAAQGSEQYF. Written as DNA, the CDR3 is TGTGCCATCAGTGCAGCACAGGGATCCGAGCAGTACTTC.

The gene calls are TRBV29-1 and TRBJ1-1, with 7 positions matching TRBD1. V dropped 1 base and J dropped 2; count of bases not matched to a gene: 13. Germline assignment: CDR1 SQVTM and CDR2 ANQGSEA. This CDR3 contains 17 residues. Here the CDR3 DNA reads TGCAGCGTTGAAGGAGGGTACAGGGGCCCGGGAAACACTGAAGCTTTCTTT. Its translation is CSVEGGYRGPGNTEAFF.

The rearrangement joins TRBV10-2 to TRBJ1-1; no clear D gene. The CDR3 consists of 12 residues. Germline V gene data show CDR1 as WSHSY and CDR2 as SAAADI. V lost 6 bases, J lost 6 bases, and 11 bases lay in between. The CDR3 here is CASRAPVAEAFF. The CDR3 coding sequence is TGCGCCAGCAGAGCCCCGGTGGCTGAAGCTTTCTTT.

This clone was picked up one time. The rearrangement links TRBV30 to TRBJ1-2, with TRBD1 matching 7 bases. V lost 2 bases and J lost 8; bases outside the gene matches: 8. Germline CDR1 is GTSNPN and CDR2 is SVGIG (reference sequence). This CDR3 region has 13 residues. CDR3 bases: TGTGCCTGGAGTCGGGACAGCTCGGAGGGCTACACCTTC. Encoded protein: CAWSRDSSEGYTF.

The chain combines TRBV6-5 with TRBJ1-2, with D unclear. CDR1 and CDR2 from the germline V gene are MNHEY and SVGAGI. V lost 0 bases to trimming and J lost 8 bases, with 19 bases between them. CDR3 length equals 16 residues. Here the CDR3 DNA reads TGTGCCAGCAGTTACTCGAGTAATCCTTCTCTGTCCGGCTACACCTTC. Amino acids: CASSYSSNPSLSGYTF.